This TCR beta chain was identified during a study of blood T cell repertoires in COVID-19. Study-level background: The cDNA or gDNA used as material had been derived from T cells, B-cell-depleted T cells, or PBMCs.

CDR3 length: 15 amino acids. V lost 1 base to trimming and J lost 9 bases, with 13 bases between them. CDR1 and CDR2 from the germline V gene are LGHNA and YSLEER. Patients of the Seattle cohort, enrolled during active infection, were followed longitudinally. Methods used by the authors: Cell counts per sample came from amplifying reference gene primers. Generated by immunoSEQ multiplex PCR, the TCRdb table keeps only in-frame clones and is missing some. The V and J calls and clone size are taken from that table; D and trimming were inferred from the DNA. The data contain roughly 68,000 clones, 88% of them singletons.

This receptor was obtained from a woman aged 55-70 years with COVID-19, enrolled during active disease. The specimen was peripheral blood. The chain carries TRBV4-3 and TRBJ1-6; D is ambiguous. The CDR3: CASSQGGYRSSPLHF. CDR3 DNA sequence: TGCGCCAGCAGCCAAGGCGGGTATAGGAGTTCACCCCTCCACTTT.